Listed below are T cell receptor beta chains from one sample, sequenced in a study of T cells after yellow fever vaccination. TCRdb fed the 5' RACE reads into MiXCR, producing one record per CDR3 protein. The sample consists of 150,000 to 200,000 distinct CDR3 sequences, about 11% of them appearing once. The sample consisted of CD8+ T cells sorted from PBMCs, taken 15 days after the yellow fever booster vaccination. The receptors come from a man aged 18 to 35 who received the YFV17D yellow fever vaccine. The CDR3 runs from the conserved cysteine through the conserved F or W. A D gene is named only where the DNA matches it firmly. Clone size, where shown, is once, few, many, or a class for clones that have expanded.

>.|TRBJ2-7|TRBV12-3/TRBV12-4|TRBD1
CASSLRALGQGLYEQYF
TGTGCCAGCAGTTTAAGGGCGTTGGGACAGGGCCTTTACGAGCAGTACTTC
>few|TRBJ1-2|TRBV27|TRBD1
CASRSGGARGYTF
TGTGCCAGCAGATCAGGGGGCGCTAGGGGCTACACCTTC
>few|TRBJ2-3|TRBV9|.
CASSVDWSTDTQYF
TGTGCCAGCAGCGTAGATTGGAGCACAGATACGCAGTATTTT
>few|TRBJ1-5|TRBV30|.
CAWSVTENQPQHF
TGTGCCTGGAGTGTAACAGAGAATCAGCCCCAGCATTTT
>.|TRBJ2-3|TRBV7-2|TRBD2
CASRQTSGGAADTQYF
TGTGCCAGCAGGCAGACTAGCGGGGGGGCCGCAGATACGCAGTATTTT
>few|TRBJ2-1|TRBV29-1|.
CSVGSMLYNEQFF
TGCAGCGTGGGGAGTATGTTGTACAATGAGCAGTTCTTC
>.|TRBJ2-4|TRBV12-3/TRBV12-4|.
CASTTGTPKNIQYF
TGTGCCAGCACTACCGGCACCCCAAAAAACATTCAGTACTTC
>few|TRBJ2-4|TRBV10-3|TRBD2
CAISGEPGGGAKNIQYF
TGTGCCATCAGTGGCGAGCCCGGGGGGGGAGCCAAAAACATTCAGTACTTC
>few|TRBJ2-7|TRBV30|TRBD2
CAWSVRLAGGRPYEQYF
TGTGCCTGGAGTGTACGACTAGCGGGGGGACGGCCCTACGAGCAGTACTTC
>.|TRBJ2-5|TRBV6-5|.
CASMSEDETQYF
TGTGCCAGCATGTCCGAGGACGAGACCCAGTACTTC
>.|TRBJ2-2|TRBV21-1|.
CASSKTGERTNTGELFF
TGTGCCAGCAGTAAAACAGGGGAACGAACGAACACCGGGGAGCTGTTTTTT
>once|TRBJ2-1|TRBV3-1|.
CASSQGGSGSYNEQFF
TGTGCCAGCAGCCAAGGGGGGTCTGGGTCCTACAATGAGCAGTTCTTC
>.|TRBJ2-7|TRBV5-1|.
CASSLGGPAEQYF
TGCGCCAGCAGCTTGGGGGGGCCAGCGGAGCAGTACTTC
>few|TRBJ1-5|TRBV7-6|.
CASSLDSGGQPQHF
TGTGCCAGCAGCTTAGACAGTGGGGGTCAGCCCCAGCATTTT
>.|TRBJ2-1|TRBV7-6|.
CASSIFGGYNNEQFF
TGTGCCAGCAGTATATTCGGGGGCTACAACAATGAGCAGTTCTTC
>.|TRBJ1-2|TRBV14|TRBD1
CASSSGTGALYGYTF
TGTGCCAGCAGCTCCGGGACAGGGGCCCTCTATGGCTACACCTTC
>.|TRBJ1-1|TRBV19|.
CASRGEEAFF
TGTGCCAGTCGGGGCGAGGAAGCTTTCTTT
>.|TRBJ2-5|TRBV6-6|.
CASSFVNRVGETQYF
TGTGCCAGCAGTTTTGTCAACAGGGTTGGAGAGACCCAGTACTTC
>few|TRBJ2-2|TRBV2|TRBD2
CASGSPTSGDTGELFF
TGTGCCAGCGGGAGCCCGACTAGCGGAGACACCGGGGAGCTGTTTTTT
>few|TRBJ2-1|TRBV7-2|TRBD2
CASSFSGGLGPDSYNEQFF
TGTGCCAGCAGCTTTAGCGGGGGGTTGGGCCCCGACTCCTACAATGAGCAGTTCTTC
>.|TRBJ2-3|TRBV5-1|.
CASSLSSYYKDTQYF
TGCGCCAGCAGCTTGTCGTCCTATTACAAAGATACGCAGTATTTT
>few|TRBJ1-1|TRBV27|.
CASSLAREGRTEAFF
TGTGCCAGCAGTTTGGCCAGGGAAGGAAGGACTGAAGCTTTCTTT
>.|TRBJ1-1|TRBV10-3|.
CAIREGNTEAFF
TGTGCCATCCGGGAGGGGAACACTGAAGCTTTCTTT
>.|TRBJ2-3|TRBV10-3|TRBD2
CAISFSGGPADTQYF
TGTGCCATCAGCTTTAGCGGGGGTCCGGCTGATACGCAGTATTTT
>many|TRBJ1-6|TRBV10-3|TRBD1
CAISERGQGGSPLHF
TGTGCCATCAGTGAGAGAGGACAGGGGGGCTCACCCCTCCACTTT
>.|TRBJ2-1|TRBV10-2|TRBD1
CASSEGRGRDYNEQFF
TGCGCCAGCAGTGAGGGTAGGGGGCGAGATTACAATGAGCAGTTCTTC
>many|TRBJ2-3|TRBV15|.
CATSREGPADTQYF
TGTGCCACCAGCAGAGAAGGGCCCGCAGATACGCAGTATTTT
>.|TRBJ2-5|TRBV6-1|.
CASRKYRVGMETQYF
TGTGCCAGCAGGAAATACAGGGTGGGGATGGAGACCCAGTACTTC
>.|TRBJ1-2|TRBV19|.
CASSIQLQTGPDYGYTF
TGTGCCAGTAGTATCCAATTACAGACAGGACCGGACTATGGCTACACCTTC
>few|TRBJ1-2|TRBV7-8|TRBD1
CASSVTGGSNYGYTF
TGTGCCAGCAGCGTGACAGGGGGCAGTAACTATGGCTACACCTTC
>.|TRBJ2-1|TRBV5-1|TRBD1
CASRPGGAGNEQFF
TGCGCCAGCAGACCAGGGGGCGCGGGGAATGAGCAGTTCTTC
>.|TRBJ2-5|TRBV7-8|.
CASSLGGDGKTQYF
TGTGCCAGCAGCTTAGGTGGGGACGGAAAGACCCAGTACTTC
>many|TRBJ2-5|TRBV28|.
CASRPTDYRPETQYF
TGTGCCAGCAGACCTACGGACTACCGTCCGGAGACCCAGTACTTC
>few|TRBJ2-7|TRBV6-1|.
CASSEARWGDLLNRAYEQYF
TGTGCCAGCAGTGAAGCGCGGTGGGGGGACTTACTAAACAGGGCCTACGAGCAGTACTTC
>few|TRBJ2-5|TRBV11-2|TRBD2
CASSSWTSGGPVETQYF
TGTGCCAGCAGCTCATGGACTAGCGGGGGCCCCGTGGAGACCCAGTACTTC
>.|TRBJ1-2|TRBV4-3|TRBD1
CASSQEPTGHIAGGYTF
TGCGCCAGCAGCCAAGAGCCGACAGGGCATATCGCGGGTGGCTACACCTTC
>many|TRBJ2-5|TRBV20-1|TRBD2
CSALPTSGIQETQYF
TGCAGTGCTCTTCCGACTAGCGGGATACAAGAGACCCAGTACTTC
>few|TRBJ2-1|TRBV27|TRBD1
CASSAGTFGTGGYEQFF
TGTGCCAGCAGTGCCGGTACTTTCGGGACAGGGGGCTATGAGCAGTTCTTC
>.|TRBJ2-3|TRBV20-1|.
CSAVVGGPDTQYF
TGCAGTGCCGTTGTCGGGGGCCCAGATACGCAGTATTTT
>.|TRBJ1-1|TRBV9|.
CASSVVQRNTEAFF
TGTGCCAGCAGCGTAGTACAGAGGAACACTGAAGCTTTCTTT
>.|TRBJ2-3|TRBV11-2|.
CASSFPVTWGTDTQYF
TGTGCCAGCAGCTTCCCCGTAACTTGGGGCACAGATACGCAGTATTTT
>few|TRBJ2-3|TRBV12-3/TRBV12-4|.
CASSLFGAGDTQYF
TGTGCCAGCAGCTTGTTCGGGGCTGGGGATACGCAGTATTTT
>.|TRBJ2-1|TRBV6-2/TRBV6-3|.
CASSYGPLYNEQFF
TGTGCCAGCAGTTACGGACCCCTCTACAATGAGCAGTTCTTC
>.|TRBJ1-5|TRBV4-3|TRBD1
CASSQGRGQGVQPQHF
TGCGCCAGCAGCCAAGGACGGGGACAGGGCGTTCAGCCCCAGCATTTT
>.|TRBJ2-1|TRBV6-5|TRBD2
CASSRPGTSGGAQFF
TGTGCCAGCAGTCGTCCCGGGACTAGCGGGGGGGCGCAGTTCTTC
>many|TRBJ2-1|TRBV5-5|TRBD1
CASSNTGTGSYNEQFF
TGTGCCAGCAGCAACACCGGGACAGGGTCCTACAATGAGCAGTTCTTC
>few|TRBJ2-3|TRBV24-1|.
CATSDEMVDTQYF
TGTGCCACCAGTGATGAGATGGTAGATACGCAGTATTTT
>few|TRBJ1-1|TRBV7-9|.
CASSLALAENTEAFF
TGTGCCAGCAGCTTAGCGCTAGCAGAGAACACTGAAGCTTTCTTT
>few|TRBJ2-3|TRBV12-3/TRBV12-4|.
CASTLEGGYTDTQYF
TGTGCCAGCACCCTGGAGGGGGGGTACACAGATACGCAGTATTTT